Listed below are T cell receptor beta chains from one sample, sequenced in a study of beta chain features in type 1 diabetes. Only in-frame clones appear in the TCRdb table, and some are missing; sequencing was by immunoSEQ multiplex PCR. The sample lists 250,000 to 300,000 clones; roughly an eighth were seen once. Sequenced material: naive CD4+ T cells from blood. Receptor source: a man aged 25 to 40 with type 1 diabetes. Both conserved end residues are part of each CDR3. Each record gives: V gene, J gene, clone size, D gene, CDR3 DNA, CDR3 protein. D genes are given only for firm matches. Clone size is given for some rows only: seen once, a few or many times, or a class if the clone is expanded.

V gene: TRBV27
J gene: TRBJ2-2
clone size: few
D gene: TRBD1
CDR3 DNA: TGTGCCAGCAGTCATACAGGGGCCGGGGAGCTGTTTTTT
CDR3 protein: CASSHTGAGELFF

V gene: TRBV9
J gene: TRBJ2-1
clone size: few
D gene: NA
CDR3 DNA: TGTGCCAGCAGCGTTCAGGGACACTACAATGAGCAGTTCTTC
CDR3 protein: CASSVQGHYNEQFF

V gene: TRBV25-1
J gene: TRBJ2-7
clone size: few
D gene: TRBD2
CDR3 DNA: TGTGCCAGCAGTGATGGACTAGCGGGAGCCTCCTACGAGCAGTACTTC
CDR3 protein: CASSDGLAGASYEQYF

V gene: TRBV20-1
J gene: TRBJ2-1
clone size: NA
D gene: NA
CDR3 DNA: TGCAGTGCTAAGGGGGTCGATGAGCAGTTCTTC
CDR3 protein: CSAKGVDEQFF

V gene: TRBV5-1
J gene: TRBJ2-7
clone size: NA
D gene: TRBD1
CDR3 DNA: TGCGCCAGCACCTCGGGTGCACAGGGGGCAAGCGAGCAGTACTTC
CDR3 protein: CASTSGAQGASEQYF

V gene: TRBV18
J gene: TRBJ2-2
clone size: NA
D gene: TRBD1
CDR3 DNA: TGTGCCAGCTCACCACCGGGACAGGTTAACACCGGGGAGCTGTTTTTT
CDR3 protein: CASSPPGQVNTGELFF

V gene: TRBV6-5
J gene: TRBJ1-4
clone size: NA
D gene: NA
CDR3 DNA: TGTGCCAGCAGCCGGGACTTAGGAAAACTGTTTTTT
CDR3 protein: CASSRDLGKLFF

V gene: TRBV11-2
J gene: TRBJ2-3
clone size: NA
D gene: NA
CDR3 DNA: TGTGCCAGCAGCTTAGATAGCAGTGTGCGGAGTTCCACAGATACGCAGTATTTT
CDR3 protein: CASSLDSSVRSSTDTQYF

V gene: TRBV7-3
J gene: TRBJ2-7
clone size: NA
D gene: NA
CDR3 DNA: TGTGCCAGCAGCTTAAGGGGCGGGGACTCCTACGAGCAGTACTTC
CDR3 protein: CASSLRGGDSYEQYF

V gene: TRBV5-1
J gene: TRBJ2-3
clone size: NA
D gene: TRBD1
CDR3 DNA: TGCGCCAGCAGCTTACAGGGGTCTGGCGCAGATACGCAGTATTTT
CDR3 protein: CASSLQGSGADTQYF

V gene: TRBV28
J gene: TRBJ1-5
clone size: few
D gene: TRBD1
CDR3 DNA: TGTGCCAGCAGGTTAGCCGAGTTCAGGGGGAGAGGCAATCAGCCCCAGCATTTT
CDR3 protein: CASRLAEFRGRGNQPQHF

V gene: TRBV5-1
J gene: TRBJ2-1
clone size: NA
D gene: TRBD2
CDR3 DNA: TGCGCCAGCAGCGTGGCCCCAGGACTAGCATCGAATGAGCAGTTCTTC
CDR3 protein: CASSVAPGLASNEQFF

V gene: TRBV6-5
J gene: TRBJ2-2
clone size: NA
D gene: TRBD1
CDR3 DNA: TGTGCCAGCAGTTACAAGGGGGCCGCGGGGGAGCTGTTTTTT
CDR3 protein: CASSYKGAAGELFF

V gene: TRBV10-3
J gene: TRBJ2-7
clone size: few
D gene: TRBD2
CDR3 DNA: TGTGCCACCGGGGCCATAGCGGGAGCCCACGAGCAGTACTTC
CDR3 protein: CATGAIAGAHEQYF

V gene: TRBV6-6
J gene: TRBJ2-6
clone size: few
D gene: NA
CDR3 DNA: TGTGCCAGCAGTTTCTCGAGGGTGTCTGGGGCCAACGTCCTGACTTTC
CDR3 protein: CASSFSRVSGANVLTF

V gene: TRBV7-6
J gene: TRBJ1-5
clone size: few
D gene: NA
CDR3 DNA: TGTGCCAGCAGCCAATTTACAGGGTCGGATCAGCCCCAGCATTTT
CDR3 protein: CASSQFTGSDQPQHF

V gene: TRBV19
J gene: TRBJ2-3
clone size: NA
D gene: NA
CDR3 DNA: TGTGCCAGCCGGGAGTTGGGGCGCACAGATACGCAGTATTTT
CDR3 protein: CASRELGRTDTQYF

V gene: TRBV7-3
J gene: TRBJ2-2
clone size: NA
D gene: NA
CDR3 DNA: TGTGCCAGCAGCTTAACCAGGGCCCACACCGGGGAGCTGTTTTTT
CDR3 protein: CASSLTRAHTGELFF

V gene: TRBV13
J gene: TRBJ2-7
clone size: NA
D gene: TRBD1
CDR3 DNA: TGTGCCAGCAGCTCCTCCGGGACAGGGGGATACGAGCAGTACTTC
CDR3 protein: CASSSSGTGGYEQYF

V gene: TRBV4-2
J gene: TRBJ2-1
clone size: NA
D gene: TRBD2
CDR3 DNA: TGTGCCAGCAGCCAAGCGGCGGGAGAGGTCAATGAGCAGTTCTTC
CDR3 protein: CASSQAAGEVNEQFF

V gene: TRBV9
J gene: TRBJ2-1
clone size: NA
D gene: NA
CDR3 DNA: TGTGCCAGCAGCCCTCAGGGGTACTACAATGAGCAGTTCTTC
CDR3 protein: CASSPQGYYNEQFF

V gene: TRBV5-4
J gene: TRBJ2-5
clone size: few
D gene: NA
CDR3 DNA: TGTGCCAGCAGCTTTGGGGTAGCGGAACAAGAGACCCAGTACTTC
CDR3 protein: CASSFGVAEQETQYF

V gene: TRBV15
J gene: TRBJ2-7
clone size: NA
D gene: NA
CDR3 DNA: TGTGCCACCAGCAGAGAGGCAACCCGAAAATACGAGCAGTACTTC
CDR3 protein: CATSREATRKYEQYF

V gene: TRBV16
J gene: TRBJ1-1
clone size: few
D gene: NA
CDR3 DNA: TGTGCCAGCAGCCAACGTAGTACCCAAGCTGCTTTCTTT
CDR3 protein: CASSQRSTQAAFF

V gene: TRBV28
J gene: TRBJ2-7
clone size: NA
D gene: TRBD1
CDR3 DNA: TGTGCCAGCAGACGCCGGGACAGGGGATACGAGCAGTACTTC
CDR3 protein: CASRRRDRGYEQYF

V gene: TRBV25-1
J gene: TRBJ1-4
clone size: once
D gene: TRBD1
CDR3 DNA: TGTGCCAGCAGTGTTGCACAGGGGGAAAAACTGTTTTTT
CDR3 protein: CASSVAQGEKLFF

V gene: TRBV6-5
J gene: TRBJ2-7
clone size: NA
D gene: NA
CDR3 DNA: TGTGCCAGCAGCCGACAGACAAGCTCCTACGAGCAGTACTTC
CDR3 protein: CASSRQTSSYEQYF

V gene: TRBV5-1
J gene: TRBJ2-5
clone size: NA
D gene: NA
CDR3 DNA: TGCGCCAGTCAGCTTCGCTCCCTTGGAGGAGAGACCCAGTACTTC
CDR3 protein: CASQLRSLGGETQYF

V gene: TRBV15
J gene: TRBJ2-5
clone size: few
D gene: NA
CDR3 DNA: TGTGCCACCAGCAGAGATCCGGGTCCCGCCGTGAAGACCCAGTACTTC
CDR3 protein: CATSRDPGPAVKTQYF

V gene: TRBV19
J gene: TRBJ2-1
clone size: few
D gene: NA
CDR3 DNA: TGTGCCAGTAGTATACTTCTGGGGCATGAGCAGTTCTTC
CDR3 protein: CASSILLGHEQFF

V gene: TRBV9
J gene: TRBJ2-7
clone size: NA
D gene: NA
CDR3 DNA: TGTGCCAGCAGCGTAGGGGGAGGCAAAGCCTACGAGCAGTACTTC
CDR3 protein: CASSVGGGKAYEQYF

V gene: TRBV6-5
J gene: TRBJ2-7
clone size: NA
D gene: TRBD2
CDR3 DNA: TGTGCCAGCAGATATCGGACTAGCGGCTCCTACGAGCAGTACTTC
CDR3 protein: CASRYRTSGSYEQYF

V gene: TRBV5-1
J gene: TRBJ2-1
clone size: NA
D gene: TRBD1
CDR3 DNA: TGCGCCAGCAGTTCAACCCAGGGGGTGAGTTTTGGTGAGCAGTTCTTC
CDR3 protein: CASSSTQGVSFGEQFF

V gene: TRBV2
J gene: TRBJ1-2
clone size: NA
D gene: TRBD1
CDR3 DNA: TGTGCCAGCACTAGCCGGGACAGGGGTGGCTACACCTTC
CDR3 protein: CASTSRDRGGYTF

V gene: TRBV10-3
J gene: TRBJ2-6
clone size: few
D gene: TRBD2
CDR3 DNA: TGTGCCATCACCCGGGACCCCCGGGGGGGGGCTGGGGCCAACGTCCTGACTTTC
CDR3 protein: CAITRDPRGGAGANVLTF

V gene: TRBV7-6
J gene: TRBJ2-3
clone size: few
D gene: NA
CDR3 DNA: TGTGCCAGCAGCTTGAGAGGTTTAAGCACAGATACGCAGTATTTT
CDR3 protein: CASSLRGLSTDTQYF

V gene: TRBV27
J gene: TRBJ2-7
clone size: few
D gene: NA
CDR3 DNA: TGTGCCAGCAGGGCGCAAGGAATCGGAGTATGGCAGTACTTC
CDR3 protein: CASRAQGIGVWQYF

V gene: TRBV29-1
J gene: TRBJ1-1
clone size: few
D gene: TRBD1
CDR3 DNA: TGCAGCGTTGGGACAGGGCTCGGGACTGAAGCTTTCTTT
CDR3 protein: CSVGTGLGTEAFF

V gene: TRBV18
J gene: TRBJ1-1
clone size: few
D gene: TRBD1
CDR3 DNA: TGTGCCAGCTCATCGGGACAGAGCGGGAACACTGAAGCTTTCTTT
CDR3 protein: CASSSGQSGNTEAFF